Listed here are 13 T cell receptor beta chains from one sample, sequenced in a study of blood T cell repertoires in COVID-19. Measured with immunoSEQ multiplex PCR; TCRdb has only the in-frame clones, and not every one. Of 200,000 or so clones listed, around 88% are singletons. Sequenced input: PBMCs or T cells enriched from blood (not recorded which). These receptors came from a woman in her thirties or forties with acute COVID-19.

The gene calls are TRBV9 and TRBJ1-2; 7 nucleotides line up with TRBD1. The trim removed 1 base at V and 3 bases at J, leaving 0 bases unmatched. CDR1 and CDR2 from the germline V gene are SGDLS and YYNGEE. CDR3 size: 13 residues. The CDR3 loop is CASSVQGDYGYTF. The CDR3 coding sequence is TGTGCCAGCAGCGTACAGGGGGACTATGGCTACACCTTC.

The J gene is TRBJ1-4, the V gene TRBV4-1; no clear D. CDR1 and CDR2 (germline): MGHRA, YSYEKL. CDR3 length equals 13 residues. Trimming stripped 1 base from V and 8 bases from J, with 8 bases between. The chain's CDR3 is CASSQGIGEKLFF. Here the CDR3 DNA reads TGCGCCAGCAGCCAAGGGATCGGGGAAAAACTGTTTTTT.

This chain joins TRBV19 and TRBJ1-3, with TRBD1 matching 7 bases. The trim removed 5 bases at V and 0 bases at J, leaving 7 bases unmatched. Germline-derived CDR1 and CDR2 are LNHDA and SQIVND (reference sequence). The CDR3 spans 16 residues. CDR3 DNA: TGTGCCAGTAGTCTCCGGGACAGTACCTCTGGAAACACCATATATTTT. This gives the protein CASSLRDSTSGNTIYF.

The sample holds one count of this clone. This sequence joins TRBV6-5 and TRBJ1-2, with 10 bases identical to TRBD1. The CDR3 covers 15 residues. Per the germline V gene, CDR1 is MNHEY and CDR2 is SVGAGI. After removal of 1 base from V and 8 bases from J, the junction contained 7 bases not matched to a gene. CDR3 loop: CASSYLRQGARGYTF. DNA for the CDR3: TGTGCCAGCAGTTACTTAAGACAGGGGGCCAGAGGCTACACCTTC.

The chain joins TRBV4-1 to TRBJ1-2; possible D gene TRBD1, 5 bases. The CDR3 consists of 16 residues. Germline CDR1 is MGHRA and CDR2 is YSYEKL. The V and J ends lost 1 base and 0 bases respectively, with 12 bases between them. For the CDR3, the DNA is TGCGCCAGCAGCCAAGTGGGGCCTGGGGCTAACTATGGCTACACCTTC. Translated, it gives CASSQVGPGANYGYTF.

This rearrangement joins TRBV7-8 to TRBJ2-3; D possibly corresponds to TRBD2 (6 bases). Trimming removed 5 bases from V and 2 bases from J, with 14 bases in between. The CDR3 extends over 15 amino acids. The germline gives CDR1 SGHVS, CDR2 FQNEAQ. CDR3 nucleotide sequence: TGTGCCAGCAGCCTGAGGGACTCCCCCACAGATACGCAGTATTTT. Translated: CASSLRDSPTDTQYF. The whole variable domain, filled in from reference TRBV7-8 and TRBJ2-3, reads GAGVSQSPRYKVAKRGQDVALRCDPISGHVSLFWYQQALGQGPEFLTYFQNEAQLDKSGLPSDRFFAERPEGSVSTLKIQRTQQEDSAVYLCASSLRDSPTDTQYFGPGTRLTVL.

The chain employs TRBV6-4 and TRBJ2-6; TRBD1 aligns across 8 bases. The V segment lost 8 bases and the J segment 2 bases; nucleotides outside the gene matches: 14. CDR1 is MRHNA and CDR2 is SNTAGT in the germline V gene. The CDR3 is 18 amino acids. The CDR3 DNA follows: TGTGCCAGCCTTTCGGAGGACAGGGAGTCCCCTGGGGCCAACGTCCTGACTTTC. Protein: CASLSEDRESPGANVLTF.

This chain uses TRBV4-3 with TRBJ2-1, with a possible D match to TRBD2 (5 bases). The V end was cut by 8 bases, the J end by 2 bases, with 13 bases between. Germline V lookup: CDR1 LGHNA, CDR2 YSLEER. The CDR3 length is 14 residues. CDR3 nucleotides: TGCGCCAGCCGACTACAGCGGACCTACAATGAGCAGTTCTTC. Its translation is CASRLQRTYNEQFF.

This rearrangement joins TRBV6-5 to TRBJ1-5, with 10 bases aligning to TRBD1. The CDR3 runs 15 residues. V dropped 6 bases and J dropped 3; count of bases not matched to a gene: 5. CDR1 and CDR2 from the germline V gene are MNHEY and SVGAGI. CDR3 loop: CASRAGQGNNQPQHF. Written as DNA, the CDR3 is TGTGCCAGCAGGGCGGGACAGGGGAACAATCAGCCCCAGCATTTT.

The chain joins TRBV19 to TRBJ2-3, with 8 bases identical to TRBD2. Losses at the gene ends were 1 base for V and 2 bases for J; bases not matched to a gene: 5. The CDR3 is 16 residues long. The germline V gene encodes CDR1 LNHDA and CDR2 SQIVND (reference sequence). The CDR3 protein is CASSIGASGYTDTQYF. For the CDR3, the DNA is TGTGCCAGTAGTATAGGGGCTAGCGGGTACACAGATACGCAGTATTTT.

The J gene is TRBJ1-3, the V gene TRBV4-2; 7 bases agree with TRBD1. V shed 6 bases and J 0 bases; nucleotides not matched to a gene: 8. The CDR3 is 16 amino acids. Germline V lookup: CDR1 LGHNA, CDR2 YNFKEQ. The DNA for the CDR3 is TGTGCCAGCAGTCTACAGGGGTCCTCCTCTGGAAACACCATATATTTT. This encodes CASSLQGSSSGNTIYF.

This chain links TRBV5-4 with TRBJ1-6; TRBD1 is a possible D gene (6 bases). Trimming removed 3 bases at V and 6 bases at J, with 16 bases between. From germline, CDR1 is SGHNT and CDR2 YYREEE (reference sequence). This CDR3 has 16 amino acids. The CDR3 reads CASSSRRGGSNSPLHF. The CDR3 DNA follows: TGTGCCAGCAGCTCCCGTAGGGGGGGTTCTAATTCACCCCTCCACTTT.

The V call is TRBV10-2, the J call TRBJ2-7; D ambiguous. Germline-derived CDR1 and CDR2 are WSHSY and SAAADI. The CDR3 consists of 12 residues. V was pared by 2 bases and J by 6 bases, with 8 bases between. CDR3 loop: CASSEGLVEQYF. The CDR3 region has the DNA TGCGCCAGCAGTGAGGGCCTGGTCGAGCAGTACTTC.